One and the same sample provided the 25 T cell receptor beta chains below, sequenced in a study of CD8 T cells in ankylosing spondylitis (dated by TCRdb to about 2017). Library preparation employed 5' RACE. The instrument was an Illumina HiSeq 2500. Using fastp at Q25 and MiXCR, TCRdb reprocessed the public reads and kept productive beta chains. Entries that share a CDR3 protein sequence are merged under the most common genes and DNA. In all, the sample holds about 240,000 distinct CDR3 sequences, and about 24% of those were seen once. The ten largest clonotypes hold about 0.6% of the sample. The sample comprised blood, either unsorted or a sorted T cell fraction (not recorded which). The receptor set was obtained from a male donor with ankylosing spondylitis or in good health (not recorded which).

V is TRBV5-5 and J is TRBJ2-1; TRBD1 matches 7 bases. Germline V gene data show CDR1 as SGHKS and CDR2 as YYEKEE (reference sequence). The V segment lost 10 bases and the J segment 4 bases; nucleotides outside the gene matches: 23. The CDR3 sequence is 18 residues long. CDR3 DNA sequence: TGTGCCCAGCAGCTTCGGGCGGCGACCGGGACAGTTTACAATGAGCAGTTCTTC. It codes for CAQQLRAATGTVYNEQFF. Full variable domain (rest looked up from reference TRBV5-5 and TRBJ2-1): DAGVTQSPTHLIKTRGQQVTLRCSPISGHKSVSWYQQVLGQGPQFIFQYYEKEERGRGNFPDRFSARQFPNYSSELNVNALLLGDSALYLCAQQLRAATGTVYNEQFFGPGTRLTVL.

The chain joins TRBV6-5 to TRBJ2-7; 7 bases align to TRBD2. The CDR3 covers 15 residues. The trim removed 2 bases at V and 2 bases at J, leaving 6 bases unmatched. Germline V lookup: CDR1 MNHEY, CDR2 SVGAGI. In DNA form, the CDR3 reads TGTGCCAGCAGTTACCAGCCAGGGAGGGCCTACGAGCAGTACTTC. Translation gives CASSYQPGRAYEQYF.

The chain joins TRBV5-5 to TRBJ2-3; no clear D gene. Between the trimmed V and J ends, which lost 4 bases and 8 bases, there was a span of 11 bases. Germline V gives CDR1 SGHKS, CDR2 YYEKEE (reference sequence). This CDR3 has 12 amino acids. The CDR3 protein is CASSAHLGTQYF. CDR3 bases: TGTGCCAGCAGCGCACATCTGGGTACGCAGTATTTT. Supplemented by reference TRBV5-5 and TRBJ2-3, the full variable domain reads DAGVTQSPTHLIKTRGQQVTLRCSPISGHKSVSWYQQVLGQGPQFIFQYYEKEERGRGNFPDRFSARQFPNYSSELNVNALLLGDSALYLCASSAHLGTQYFGPGTRLTVL.

V usage is TRBV29-1 and J usage is TRBJ2-7; D is ambiguous. Germline V gene sequence: CDR1 SQVTM, CDR2 ANQGSEA. Trimming shortened V by 4 bases and J by 3 bases, and 10 bases separated the two germline ends. The CDR3 has 12 amino acids. In DNA, the CDR3 is TGCAGCGTTGGGTTACAGATCTACGAGCAGTACTTC. Translation: CSVGLQIYEQYF.

The chain links TRBV6-9 to TRBJ2-1, with 10 nucleotides matching TRBD2. This CDR3 contains 17 residues. V shed 1 base, J shed 8 bases, and the junction held 11 bases outside the gene matches. Germline values: CDR1 MNHGY, CDR2 SVAAGI. In DNA, the CDR3 is TGTGCCAGCAGTTATTGGGAGAGCGGGGGGGCTTACTATGAGCAGTTCTTC. As protein: CASSYWESGGAYYEQFF.

This clonotype has a count of ten or more. This chain links TRBV24-1 with TRBJ2-7; either TRBD1 or TRBD2 may fit D (5 bases each). V lost 9 bases, J lost 3 bases, and 11 bases lay in between. From germline, CDR1 is KGHDR and CDR2 SFDVKD. The CDR3 totals 12 residues. In DNA, the CDR3 is TGTGCCACCGGTCCAGGGAGCTACGAGCAGTACTTC. Protein: CATGPGSYEQYF.

This chain connects TRBV5-6 to TRBJ2-1, with TRBD2 matching over 9 bases. Germline CDR1 reads SGHDT; CDR2 reads YYEEEE. The junction had 16 bases not matched to a gene; V was cut back by 5 bases and J by 7 bases. The CDR3 consists of 17 residues. The chain's CDR3 is CASSPDVRGGVSNEQFF. CDR3 in DNA: TGTGCCAGCAGTCCCGACGTGCGGGGGGGAGTCTCGAATGAGCAGTTCTTC. The full variable domain, with the rest looked up from reference TRBV5-6 and TRBJ2-1, is DAGVTQSPTHLIKTRGQQVTLRCSPKSGHDTVSWYQQALGQGPQFIFQYYEEEERQRGNFPDRFSGHQFPNYSSELNVNALLLGDSALYLCASSPDVRGGVSNEQFFGPGTRLTVL.

The CDR3 here is CASSFSQYHEQYF. The CDR3 nucleotides are TGTGCCAGCAGTTTTTCCCAATATCACGAGCAGTACTTC. This rearrangement joins TRBV12-3 or TRBV12-4 to TRBJ2-7, with D unclear. V was cut by 3 bases and J by 5 bases, with 11 bases left in between. The CDR3 loop spans 13 amino acids.

The chain is built from TRBV9 and TRBJ2-7, with unresolved D. Trimming took off 0 bases at V and 3 bases at J, with 16 bases between the two ends. Germline CDR1 SGDLS, CDR2 YYNGEE. The CDR3 loop spans 16 amino acids. For the CDR3, the DNA is TGTGCCAGCAGCGTAGGGGAAACGCCCGGGCTCTACGAGCAGTACTTC. Its protein is CASSVGETPGLYEQYF.

V and J are TRBV28 and TRBJ2-1, with a weak D call TRBD2 (5 bases). Germline V gene data show CDR1 as MDHEN and CDR2 as SYDVKM. CDR3 length: 15 residues. Trimming removed 5 bases from V and 2 bases from J, with 13 bases in between. The CDR3 sequence is CASSPTNPAYNEQFF. The DNA for the CDR3 is TGTGCCAGCAGTCCGACTAACCCAGCCTACAATGAGCAGTTCTTC.

This clonotype was picked up many times. The chain carries TRBV10-3 and TRBJ2-4; 12 nucleotides agree with TRBD1. The CDR3 contains 14 residues. V was pared by 2 bases and J by 9 bases, with 2 bases of the junction left unmatched. Per the germline V gene, CDR1 is ENHRY and CDR2 is SYGVKD. CDR3 sequence: CAISEGTGGTIQYF. The CDR3 DNA reads as TGTGCCATCAGTGAGGGGACAGGGGGCACCATTCAGTACTTC.

This clonotype was seen a few times. The V call is TRBV7-2, the J call TRBJ1-2; no definite D call. In germline, CDR1 is SGHTA, CDR2 FQGNSA. This CDR3 has 14 amino acids. V was shortened by 2 bases and J by 3 bases, with 10 bases between the two germline ends. CDR3 region: CASSLSSGDYGYTF. CDR3 sequence (DNA): TGTGCCAGCAGCTTATCGTCGGGCGACTATGGCTACACCTTC. Based on the CDR3 plus reference TRBV7-2 and TRBJ1-2, the full variable domain is GAGVSQSPSNKVTEKGKDVELRCDPISGHTALYWYRQSLGQGLEFLIYFQGNSAPDKSGLPSDRFSAERTGGSVSTLTIQRTQQEDSAVYLCASSLSSGDYGYTFGSGTRLTVV.

This sequence joins TRBV7-9 and TRBJ2-3; the D is unclear. In germline, CDR1 is SEHNR, CDR2 FQNEAQ (reference sequence). Trimming took off 3 bases at V and 2 bases at J, with 3 bases between the two ends. The CDR3 loop spans 12 amino acids. For the CDR3, the DNA is TGTGCCAGCAGCTTTTACACAGATACGCAGTATTTT. Encoded protein: CASSFYTDTQYF.

The V gene is TRBV12-3 or TRBV12-4, the J gene TRBJ2-3, with 9 bases matching TRBD1. Trimming cost V 5 bases and J 5 bases; bases outside gene matches: 14. There are 17 residues in the CDR3. The CDR3 protein is CASSTPPGQGARDTQYF. CDR3 nucleotides: TGTGCCAGCAGTACGCCCCCGGGACAGGGAGCTAGAGATACGCAGTATTTT.

This clonotype came up many times. V and J are TRBV12-3 or TRBV12-4 and TRBJ2-5; the D gene is possibly TRBD2 (6 bases). CDR3 length: 15 residues. With 5 bases removed from V and 2 bases from J, the gap between germline ends came to 15 bases. For the CDR3, the DNA is TGTGCCAGCAGTCCTACGGGAGCCCTACAAGAGACCCAGTACTTC. It encodes CASSPTGALQETQYF.

In this sample, this clonotype turned up a few times. V usage is TRBV9 and J usage is TRBJ2-5; D uncertain. Germline V gene sequence: CDR1 SGDLS, CDR2 YYNGEE. V was cut by 1 base and J by 1 base, with 8 bases left in between. CDR3 size: 14 residues. In DNA, the CDR3 is TGTGCCAGCAGCGTAATGGACGGCCAAGAGACCCAGTACTTC. Translated, it gives CASSVMDGQETQYF.

V usage is TRBV29-1 and J usage is TRBJ2-1; 7 bases line up with TRBD1. CDR1 and CDR2 from the germline V gene are SQVTM and ANQGSEA. The V and J ends lost 5 bases and 6 bases, in that order; junction bases with no gene match: 4. There are 12 residues in the CDR3. In DNA form, the CDR3 reads TGCAGCGTTAAGAGACAGGGCAATGAGCAGTTCTTC. Its translation is CSVKRQGNEQFF.

The chain links TRBV6-1 to TRBJ2-7; 7 bases are shared with TRBD1. The CDR3 has 12 residues. The germline gives CDR1 MNHNS, CDR2 SASEGT. Trimming removed 6 bases from V and 6 bases from J; junction bases left unmatched: 5. The CDR3 bases are TGTGCCAGCAGAGACCGACAGGGCGAGCAGTACTTC. Its translation: CASRDRQGEQYF.

This clonotype was counted ten times or more. The V and J genes are TRBV5-1 and TRBJ2-3; 9 positions match TRBD1. J gave up 4 bases and V 4 bases, and 7 bases lay outside the gene matches. CDR1 and CDR2 from the germline V gene are SGHRS and YFSETQ. CDR3 length: 15 amino acids. The CDR3 region has the DNA TGCGCCAGCAGCGCGGGACAGGGTGGCGCAGATACGCAGTATTTT. It specifies CASSAGQGGADTQYF.

The sample holds many counts of this clonotype. CDR3 protein: CSAETGTGAGNEQFF. CDR3 in DNA: TGCAGTGCAGAGACCGGGACAGGGGCGGGCAATGAGCAGTTCTTC. The chain combines TRBV20-1 with TRBJ2-1; 10 nucleotides match TRBD1. CDR3 length: 15 amino acids. Germline V gives CDR1 DFQATT, CDR2 SNEGSKA (reference sequence). J was trimmed by 6 bases and V by 6 bases; bases with no gene match: 11.

This chain links TRBV7-2 with TRBJ2-2; 7 bases map to TRBD2. Trimming removed 1 base from V and 0 bases from J; junction bases left unmatched: 2. Germline CDR1 reads SGHTA; CDR2 reads FQGNSA. The CDR3 is 16 residues long. The CDR3 coding sequence is TGTGCCAGCAGCTTAGAGGGAGGGGCGAACACCGGGGAGCTGTTTTTT. Protein product: CASSLEGGANTGELFF.

The rearrangement uses TRBV6-5 and TRBJ2-5; the match to TRBD2 covers 9 bases. Germline values: CDR1 MNHEY, CDR2 SVGAGI. The CDR3 spans 15 residues. V shed 4 bases, J shed 1 base, and the junction held 4 bases outside the gene matches. CDR3 in amino acids: CASSSSGALQETQYF. CDR3 nucleotide sequence: TGTGCCAGCAGTTCTAGCGGGGCCCTCCAAGAGACCCAGTACTTC.

This clonotype was detected ten times or more. The chain links TRBV10-3 to TRBJ1-1, with unresolved D. The CDR3 has 13 residues. V was pared by 0 bases and J by 8 bases, with 10 bases between. Germline CDR1 reads ENHRY; CDR2 reads SYGVKD. The CDR3 spells CAISESTYTEAFF. The CDR3 region has the DNA TGTGCCATCAGTGAGTCGACCTATACCGAAGCTTTCTTT.

This clonotype appeared a single time. The rearrangement links TRBV11-2 to TRBJ2-3; 7 nucleotides align to TRBD2. CDR1 is SGHAT, CDR2 FQNNGV, per germline. This CDR3 comprises 17 residues. Unmatched junction bases numbered 12, after V lost 2 bases and J lost 4 bases. The CDR3 region is CASSLRPTSKFADTQYF. CDR3 DNA: TGTGCCAGCAGCTTACGCCCGACTAGCAAGTTTGCAGATACGCAGTATTTT.

The V call is TRBV29-1, the J call TRBJ2-1; 8 positions match TRBD1. Germline CDR1 is SQVTM and CDR2 is ANQGSEA. CDR3 length: 13 residues. The junction had 1 base not matched to a gene; V was cut back by 2 bases and J by 4 bases. CDR3: CSVEQGAYNEQFF. Here the CDR3 DNA reads TGCAGCGTTGAACAGGGGGCGTACAATGAGCAGTTCTTC.